The clone carrying this TCR beta chain was picked up one time. Its antigen is unknown. This sample stems from a study of T cell repertoires in cytomegalovirus infection. Trimming took 2 bases from V and 0 from J; bases not matched to a gene: 8. Germline V lookup: CDR1 SGHTA, CDR2 FQGTGA. This CDR3 region has 18 residues. TCRdb re-called the reads with MiXCR, one entry per CDR3 protein. Of 650,000 to 850,000 distinct CDR3 sequences detected, under 35% appear once; the ten largest clones hold around 14%. The source material was cultured CD8+ T cells from PBMCs, sampled from culture after CMV antigen stimulation. This chain uses TRBV7-3 with TRBJ2-1; 9 bases fit TRBD1. This TCR derives from a human donor in good health (CMV status not recorded). Some clones in this sample may be carry-over from other donors' samples. The CDR3 loop is CASSLVGVQGASYNEQFF. CDR3 nucleotides: TGTGCCAGCAGCTTAGTAGGGGTACAGGGGGCCTCCTACAATGAGCAGTTCTTC.